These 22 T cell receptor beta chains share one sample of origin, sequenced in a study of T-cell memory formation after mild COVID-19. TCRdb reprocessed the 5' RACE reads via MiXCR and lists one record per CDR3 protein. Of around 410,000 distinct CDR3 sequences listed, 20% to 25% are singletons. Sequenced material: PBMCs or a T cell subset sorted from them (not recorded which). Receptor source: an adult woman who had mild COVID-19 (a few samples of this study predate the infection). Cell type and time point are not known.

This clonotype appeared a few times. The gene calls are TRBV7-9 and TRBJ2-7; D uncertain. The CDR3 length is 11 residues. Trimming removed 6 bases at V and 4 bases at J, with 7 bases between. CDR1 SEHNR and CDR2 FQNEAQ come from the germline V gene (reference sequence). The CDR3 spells CASSFEYEQYF. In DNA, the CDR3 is TGTGCCAGCAGTTTCGAATACGAGCAGTACTTC.

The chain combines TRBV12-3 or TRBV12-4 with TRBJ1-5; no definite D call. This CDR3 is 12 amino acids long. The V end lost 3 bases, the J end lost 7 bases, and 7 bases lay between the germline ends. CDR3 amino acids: CASSFDAQPQHF. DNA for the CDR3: TGTGCCAGCAGTTTCGACGCACAGCCCCAGCATTTT.

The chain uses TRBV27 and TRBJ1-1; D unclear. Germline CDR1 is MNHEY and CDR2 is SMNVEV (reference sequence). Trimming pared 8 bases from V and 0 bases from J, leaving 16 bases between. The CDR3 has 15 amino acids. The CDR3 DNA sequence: TGTGCCAGCTCCCCATGGGAGGGAATGAACACTGAAGCTTTCTTT. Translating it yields CASSPWEGMNTEAFF.

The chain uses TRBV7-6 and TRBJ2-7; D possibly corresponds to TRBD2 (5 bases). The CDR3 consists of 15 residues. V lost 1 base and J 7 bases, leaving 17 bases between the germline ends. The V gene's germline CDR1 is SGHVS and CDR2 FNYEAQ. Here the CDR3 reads CASSLGALEGREQYF. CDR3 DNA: TGTGCCAGCAGCTTAGGGGCACTAGAGGGAAGAGAGCAGTACTTC. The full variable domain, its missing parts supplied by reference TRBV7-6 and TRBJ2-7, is GAGVSQSPRYKVTKRGQDVALRCDPISGHVSLYWYRQALGQGPEFLTYFNYEAQQDKSGLPNDRFSAERPEGSISTLTIQRTEQRDSAMYRCASSLGALEGREQYFGPGTRLTVT.

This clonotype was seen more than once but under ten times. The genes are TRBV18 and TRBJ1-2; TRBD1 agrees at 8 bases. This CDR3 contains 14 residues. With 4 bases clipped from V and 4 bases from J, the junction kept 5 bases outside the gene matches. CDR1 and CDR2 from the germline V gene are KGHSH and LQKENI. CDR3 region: CASSQGQGSYGYTF. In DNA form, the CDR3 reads TGTGCCAGCTCACAAGGACAGGGCAGCTATGGCTACACCTTC. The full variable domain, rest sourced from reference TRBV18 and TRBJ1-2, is NAGVMQNPRHLVRRRGQEARLRCSPMKGHSHVYWYRQLPEEGLKFMVYLQKENIIDESGMPKERFSAEFPKEGPSILRIQQVVRGDSAAYFCASSQGQGSYGYTFGSGTRLTVV.

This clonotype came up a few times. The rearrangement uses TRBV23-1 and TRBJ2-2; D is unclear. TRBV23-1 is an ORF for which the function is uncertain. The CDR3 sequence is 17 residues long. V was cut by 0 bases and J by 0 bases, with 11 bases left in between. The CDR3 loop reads CASSQSWVLANTGELFF. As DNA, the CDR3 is TGCGCCAGCAGTCAATCATGGGTCTTGGCGAACACCGGGGAGCTGTTTTTT.

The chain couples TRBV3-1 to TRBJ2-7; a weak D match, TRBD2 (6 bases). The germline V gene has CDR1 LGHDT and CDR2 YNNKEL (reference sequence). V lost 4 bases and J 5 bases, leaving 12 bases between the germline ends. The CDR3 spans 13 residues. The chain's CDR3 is CASSRRGRNEQYF. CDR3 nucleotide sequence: TGTGCCAGCAGCCGGAGGGGCAGGAACGAGCAGTACTTC.

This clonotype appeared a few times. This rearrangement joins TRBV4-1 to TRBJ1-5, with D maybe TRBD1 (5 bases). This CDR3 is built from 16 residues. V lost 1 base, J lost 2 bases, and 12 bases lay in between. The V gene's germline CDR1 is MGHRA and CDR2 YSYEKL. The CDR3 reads CASSQGPGNGNQPQHF. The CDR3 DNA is TGCGCCAGCAGCCAAGGTCCAGGGAACGGCAATCAGCCCCAGCATTTT.

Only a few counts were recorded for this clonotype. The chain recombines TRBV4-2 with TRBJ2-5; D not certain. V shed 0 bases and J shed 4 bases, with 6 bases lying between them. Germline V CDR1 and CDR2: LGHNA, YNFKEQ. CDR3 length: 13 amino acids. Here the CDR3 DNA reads TGTGCCAGCAGCCAAGATTGGCGAGAGACCCAGTACTTC. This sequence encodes CASSQDWRETQYF.

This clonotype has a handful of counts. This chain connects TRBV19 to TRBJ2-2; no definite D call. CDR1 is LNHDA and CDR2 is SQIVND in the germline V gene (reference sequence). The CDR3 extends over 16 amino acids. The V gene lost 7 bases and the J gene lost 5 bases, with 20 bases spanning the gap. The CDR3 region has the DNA TGTGCCAGTACCCCAGGCACCCAGTACAAAACCGGGGAGCTGTTTTTT. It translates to CASTPGTQYKTGELFF.

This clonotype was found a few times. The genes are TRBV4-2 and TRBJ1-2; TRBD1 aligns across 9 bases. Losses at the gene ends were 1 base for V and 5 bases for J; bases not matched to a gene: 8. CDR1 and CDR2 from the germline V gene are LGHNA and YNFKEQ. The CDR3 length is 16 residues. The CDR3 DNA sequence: TGTGCCAGCAGCCAAGCCCCGGGACAGGGCAATTATGGCTACACCTTC. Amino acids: CASSQAPGQGNYGYTF.

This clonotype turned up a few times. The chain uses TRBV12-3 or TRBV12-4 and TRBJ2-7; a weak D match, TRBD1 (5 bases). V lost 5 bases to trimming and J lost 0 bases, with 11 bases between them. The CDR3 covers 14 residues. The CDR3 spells CASSQGLSSYEQYF. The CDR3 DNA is TGTGCCAGCAGTCAGGGTCTGAGCTCCTACGAGCAGTACTTC.

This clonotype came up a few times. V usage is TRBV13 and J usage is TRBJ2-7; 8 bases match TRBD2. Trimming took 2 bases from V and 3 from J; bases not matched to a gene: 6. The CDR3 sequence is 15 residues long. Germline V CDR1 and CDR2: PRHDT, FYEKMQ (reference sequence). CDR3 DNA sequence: TGTGCCAGCAGCTTAAGTAGCGGGACTTTCTACGAGCAGTACTTC. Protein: CASSLSSGTFYEQYF.

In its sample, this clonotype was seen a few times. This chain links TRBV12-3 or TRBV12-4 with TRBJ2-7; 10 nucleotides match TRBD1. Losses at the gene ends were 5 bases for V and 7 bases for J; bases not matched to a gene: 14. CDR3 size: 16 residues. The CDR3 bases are TGTGCCAGCAGTCCGCAGATGGGGACAGGGGCTAGGGAGCAGTACTTC. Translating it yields CASSPQMGTGAREQYF.

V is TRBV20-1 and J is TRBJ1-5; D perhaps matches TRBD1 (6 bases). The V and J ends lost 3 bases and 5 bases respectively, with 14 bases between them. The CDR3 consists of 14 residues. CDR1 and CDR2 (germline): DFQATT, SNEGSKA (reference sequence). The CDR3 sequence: CSASTGSSDQPQHF. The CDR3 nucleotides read TGCAGTGCTAGTACAGGGTCGTCTGATCAGCCCCAGCATTTT.

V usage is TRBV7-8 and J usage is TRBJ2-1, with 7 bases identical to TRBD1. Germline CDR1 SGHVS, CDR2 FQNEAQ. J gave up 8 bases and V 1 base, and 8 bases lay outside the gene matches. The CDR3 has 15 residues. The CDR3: CASSLVTGAPDEQFF. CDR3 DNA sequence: TGTGCCAGCAGCTTAGTAACAGGGGCACCGGATGAGCAGTTCTTC.

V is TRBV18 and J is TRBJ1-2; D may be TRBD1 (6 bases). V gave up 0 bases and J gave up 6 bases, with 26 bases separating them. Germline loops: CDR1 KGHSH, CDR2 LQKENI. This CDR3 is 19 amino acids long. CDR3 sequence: CASSPPLRSRQVGFNGYTF. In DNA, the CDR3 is TGTGCCAGCTCACCACCGTTGCGGTCAAGACAGGTGGGATTTAATGGCTACACCTTC. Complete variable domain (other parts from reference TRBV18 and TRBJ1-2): NAGVMQNPRHLVRRRGQEARLRCSPMKGHSHVYWYRQLPEEGLKFMVYLQKENIIDESGMPKERFSAEFPKEGPSILRIQQVVRGDSAAYFCASSPPLRSRQVGFNGYTFGSGTRLTVV.

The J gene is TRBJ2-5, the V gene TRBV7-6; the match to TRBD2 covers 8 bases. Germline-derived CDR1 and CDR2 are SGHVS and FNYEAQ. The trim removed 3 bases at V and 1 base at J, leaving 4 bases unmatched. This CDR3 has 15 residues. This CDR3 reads CASSLLAGIQETQYF. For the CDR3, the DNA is TGTGCCAGCAGCTTGTTAGCGGGAATCCAAGAGACCCAGTACTTC.

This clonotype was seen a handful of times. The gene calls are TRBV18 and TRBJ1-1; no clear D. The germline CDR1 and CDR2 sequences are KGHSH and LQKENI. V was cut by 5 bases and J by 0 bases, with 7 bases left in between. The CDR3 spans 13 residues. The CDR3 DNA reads TGTGCCAGCTCAGATACAGTGAACACTGAAGCTTTCTTT. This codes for CASSDTVNTEAFF.

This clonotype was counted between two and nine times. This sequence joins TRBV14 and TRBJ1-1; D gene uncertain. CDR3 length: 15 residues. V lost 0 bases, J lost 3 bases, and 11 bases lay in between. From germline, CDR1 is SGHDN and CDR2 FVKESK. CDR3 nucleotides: TGTGCCAGCAGCCAAGACGGCAGCCGATACACTGAAGCTTTCTTT. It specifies CASSQDGSRYTEAFF.

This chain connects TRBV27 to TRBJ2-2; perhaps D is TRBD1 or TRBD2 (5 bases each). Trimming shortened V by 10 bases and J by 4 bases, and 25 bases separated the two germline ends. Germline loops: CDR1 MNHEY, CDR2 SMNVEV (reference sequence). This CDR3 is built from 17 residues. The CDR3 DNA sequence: TGTGCCACCCGGCTAACCCCTCCCGGGACGATCACCGGGGAGCTGTTTTTT. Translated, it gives CATRLTPPGTITGELFF.

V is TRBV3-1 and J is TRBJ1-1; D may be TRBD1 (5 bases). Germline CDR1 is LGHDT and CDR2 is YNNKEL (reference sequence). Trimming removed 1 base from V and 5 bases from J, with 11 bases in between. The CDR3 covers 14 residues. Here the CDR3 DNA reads TGTGCCAGCAGCCAAGCAGGGTTTGGAACTGAAGCTTTCTTT. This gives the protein CASSQAGFGTEAFF.